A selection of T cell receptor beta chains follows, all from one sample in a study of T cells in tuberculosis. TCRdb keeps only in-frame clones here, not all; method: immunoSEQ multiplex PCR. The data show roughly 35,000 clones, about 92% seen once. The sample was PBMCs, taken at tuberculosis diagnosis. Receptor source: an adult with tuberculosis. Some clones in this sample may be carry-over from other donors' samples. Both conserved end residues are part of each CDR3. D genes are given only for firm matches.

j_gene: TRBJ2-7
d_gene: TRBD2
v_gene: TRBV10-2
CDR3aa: CASRVGGSSYEQYF
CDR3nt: TGCGCCAGCAGAGTCGGGGGGAGCTCCTACGAGCAGTACTTC

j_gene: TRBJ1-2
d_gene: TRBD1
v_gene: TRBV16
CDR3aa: CASSSDRGGYGYTF
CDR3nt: TGTGCCAGCAGCTCTGACAGGGGAGGCTATGGCTACACCTTC

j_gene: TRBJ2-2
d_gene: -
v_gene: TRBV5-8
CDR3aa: CASSFTSTGELFF
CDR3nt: TGTGCCAGCAGCTTTACTTCCACCGGGGAGCTGTTTTTT

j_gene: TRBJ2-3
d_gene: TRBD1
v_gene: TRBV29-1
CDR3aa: CSVEDGGTGGPDTQYF
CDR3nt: TGCAGCGTTGAAGATGGCGGGACAGGGGGACCGGATACGCAGTATTTT

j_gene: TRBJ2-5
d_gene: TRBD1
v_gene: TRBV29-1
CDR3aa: CSVTTGGSWETQYF
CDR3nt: TGCAGCGTCACGACAGGGGGCTCATGGGAGACCCAGTACTTC

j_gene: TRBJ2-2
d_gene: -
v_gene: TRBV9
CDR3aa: CASSVRQNTGELFF
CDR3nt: TGTGCCAGCAGCGTAAGACAGAACACCGGGGAGCTGTTTTTT

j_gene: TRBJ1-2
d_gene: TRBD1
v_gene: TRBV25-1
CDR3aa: CASSERDRGGYTF
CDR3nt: TGTGCCAGCAGTGAACGGGACAGGGGTGGCTACACCTTC

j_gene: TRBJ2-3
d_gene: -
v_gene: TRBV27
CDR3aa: CASSLVTGPSTDTQYF
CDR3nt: TGTGCCAGCAGTTTGGTCACAGGACCTAGCACAGATACGCAGTATTTT

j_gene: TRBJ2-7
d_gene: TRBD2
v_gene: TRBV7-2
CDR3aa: CASSTLPGLVYEQYF
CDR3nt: TGTGCCAGCAGCACCCTACCGGGACTAGTTTACGAGCAGTACTTC

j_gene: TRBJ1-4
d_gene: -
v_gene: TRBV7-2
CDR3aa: CASSLTGNEKLFF
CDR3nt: TGTGCCAGCAGCTTGACAGGAAATGAAAAACTGTTTTTT

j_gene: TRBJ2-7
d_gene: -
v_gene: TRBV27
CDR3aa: CASSSLDRTLPYEQYF
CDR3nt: TGTGCCAGCAGTTCCCTAGACAGGACCCTCCCCTACGAGCAGTACTTC

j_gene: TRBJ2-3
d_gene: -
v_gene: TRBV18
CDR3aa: CASSPPASTDTQYF
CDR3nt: TGTGCCAGCTCACCACCGGCTAGCACAGATACGCAGTATTTT

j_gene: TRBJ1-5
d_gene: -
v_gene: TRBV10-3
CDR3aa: CAISESNGYNQPQHF
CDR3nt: TGTGCCATCAGTGAGTCTAACGGTTACAATCAGCCCCAGCATTTT

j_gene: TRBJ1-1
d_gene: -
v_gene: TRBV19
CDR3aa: CASSMGSGQGLMNTEAFF
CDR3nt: TGTGCCAGTAGTATGGGGTCAGGGCAGGGACTCATGAACACTGAAGCTTTCTTT

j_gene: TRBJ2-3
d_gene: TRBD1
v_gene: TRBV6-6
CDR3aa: CASNIQGAGEDTQYF
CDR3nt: TGTGCCAGCAACATACAGGGGGCAGGGGAAGATACGCAGTATTTT

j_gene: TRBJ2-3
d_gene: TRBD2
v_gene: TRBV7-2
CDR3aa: CASSQRAGGAGTDTQYF
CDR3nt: TGTGCCAGCAGCCAGAGAGCGGGGGGGGCCGGCACAGATACGCAGTATTTT

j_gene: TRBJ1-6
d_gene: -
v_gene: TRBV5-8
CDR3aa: CASRTWVQRRDNSPLHF
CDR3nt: TGTGCCAGCAGGACCTGGGTACAACGGCGGGATAATTCACCCCTCCACTTT

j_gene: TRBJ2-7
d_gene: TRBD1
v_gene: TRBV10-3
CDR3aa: CAISLSPVFGQGGSYEQYF
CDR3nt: TGTGCCATCAGCCTTAGTCCCGTTTTTGGACAGGGAGGATCCTACGAGCAGTACTTC

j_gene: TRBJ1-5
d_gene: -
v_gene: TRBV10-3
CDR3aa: CAISAGVSNQPQHF
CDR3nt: TGTGCCATCAGTGCAGGGGTTAGCAATCAGCCCCAGCATTTT

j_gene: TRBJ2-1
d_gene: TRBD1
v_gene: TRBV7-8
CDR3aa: CASSLVRGHGEQFF
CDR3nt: TGTGCCAGCAGCTTAGTCAGGGGGCATGGGGAGCAGTTCTTC

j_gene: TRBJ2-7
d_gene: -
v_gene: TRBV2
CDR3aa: CASSAGTYEQYF
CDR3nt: TGTGCCAGCAGTGCCGGTACCTACGAGCAGTACTTC

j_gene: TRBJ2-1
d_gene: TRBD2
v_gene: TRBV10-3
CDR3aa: CAISESPGGRGEQFF
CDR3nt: TGTGCCATCAGTGAGTCGCCGGGGGGTCGTGGTGAGCAGTTCTTC

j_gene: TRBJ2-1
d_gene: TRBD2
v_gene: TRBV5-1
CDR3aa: CASSPGTSEPGNEQFF
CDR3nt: TGCGCCAGCAGCCCCGGGACTAGCGAGCCCGGGAATGAGCAGTTCTTC

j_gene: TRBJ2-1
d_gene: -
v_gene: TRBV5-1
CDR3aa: CASSQYNEQFF
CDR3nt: TGCGCCAGCAGCCAGTACAATGAGCAGTTCTTC

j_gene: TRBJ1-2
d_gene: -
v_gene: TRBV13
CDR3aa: CASSLVLENYGYTF
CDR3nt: TGTGCCAGCAGCTTAGTGCTAGAAAACTATGGCTACACCTTC

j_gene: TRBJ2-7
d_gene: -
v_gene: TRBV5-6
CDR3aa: CASSARGTYEQYF
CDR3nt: TGTGCCAGCAGCGCCCGCGGGACCTACGAGCAGTACTTC

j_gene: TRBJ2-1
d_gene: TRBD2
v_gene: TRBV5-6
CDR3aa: CASSLPQRLAESPYNEQFF
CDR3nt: TGTGCCAGCAGCCTACCCCAAAGACTAGCGGAGAGTCCCTACAATGAGCAGTTCTTC